This T cell receptor (beta chain) stems from a study of human T cells and chemical hapten exposure. Specified time point: pre-sensitization, week 0. Treatment indicated: therapeutic diphenylcyclopropenone sensitization with weekly scalp DPC. Via MiXCR, TCRdb re-called the RACE reads, giving one row per CDR3 protein. The sample has about 120,000 distinct CDR3 sequences; approximately 13% are singletons. Source: whole blood, taken in connection with sensitization to the hapten diphenylcyclopropenone (DPC). This clonotype was sampled from a woman younger than 35 with alopecia areata. Some clones in this sample may be carry-over from other donors' samples.

CDR3 in amino acids: CASSPTRRGETQYF. CDR3 coding DNA: TGCGCCAGCAGCCCCACTCGTCGCGGAGAGACCCAGTACTTC. The V and J genes are TRBV5-1 and TRBJ2-5; D call uncertain. Germline values: CDR1 SGHRS, CDR2 YFSETQ. The V end lost 4 bases, the J end lost 4 bases, and 14 bases lay between the germline ends. The CDR3 extends over 14 amino acids.